This TCR beta chain is from a study of blood T cell repertoires in COVID-19. Study overall: Both acute and convalescent COVID-19 samples were obtained from the United States, Italy and Spain. T cells, B-cell-depleted T cells, or PBMCs supplied cDNA or gDNA.

How the authors handled the data: From reference gene primer amplification, estimates of nucleated cell counts were derived. TCRdb's copy holds only in-frame clones and misses some; the assay was immunoSEQ multiplex PCR. That table supplies the V and J calls and clone size; D and trimming were determined from the DNA. The data contain approximately 210,000 clones, just over 90% of them singletons. V shed 4 bases and J 2 bases; nucleotides not matched to a gene: 6. Per the germline V gene, CDR1 is SGHRS and CDR2 is YFSETQ. This CDR3 is built from 15 residues. V is TRBV5-1 and J is TRBJ1-2; 9 positions match TRBD1. The sample was peripheral blood. The receptor's source is a man aged 25 to 40 with acute or convalescent COVID-19. CDR3 coding DNA: TGCGCCAGCAGCGAGACAGGGGGTACGAACTATGGCTACACCTTC. Amino acids: CASSETGGTNYGYTF.